These 14 T cell receptor beta chains came from one sample sequenced in a study of blood T cells in healthy people across ages. Then a second PCR, running roughly 7 to 11 cycles, was carried out with a sample-barcoded 5' primer and a J-beta primer mix. Via MiXCR, TCRdb re-called the 5' RACE reads, giving one row per CDR3 protein. The sample lists around 1,800,000 distinct CDR3 sequences, around 40% occurring once. The sample comprised blood. The receptors stem from a human donor in good health.

V gene TRBV18 combines with J gene TRBJ2-7; TRBD1 or TRBD2 may be the D gene (6 bases each). The CDR3 runs to 15 residues. The germline gives CDR1 KGHSH, CDR2 LQKENI. With 2 bases removed from V and 2 bases from J, the gap between germline ends came to 13 bases. The CDR3: CASSPSGRGAYEQYF. CDR3 nucleotides: TGTGCCAGCTCACCAAGTGGTAGGGGGGCCTACGAGCAGTACTTC.

This clonotype was seen a few times. The chain couples TRBV6-6 to TRBJ1-2; TRBD1 matches at 11 bases. Germline V gene sequence: CDR1 MNHNY, CDR2 SVGAGI (reference sequence). Germline trimming cut 6 bases from V and 8 bases from J; bases unmatched to any gene: 11. There are 15 residues in the CDR3. The CDR3 sequence: CASSLGQGAYGGYTF. CDR3 in DNA: TGTGCCAGCAGCTTAGGACAGGGGGCGTACGGGGGCTACACCTTC.

The genes are TRBV4-3 and TRBJ1-2, with 12 nucleotides matching TRBD1. V gave up 6 bases and J gave up 6 bases; unmatched junction bases: 17. Per germline, CDR1 LGHNA and CDR2 YSLEER. The CDR3 totals 18 residues. The CDR3 region is CASSGGQGAILRTNGYTF. DNA of the CDR3: TGCGCCAGCAGTGGGGGACAGGGGGCTATTCTCAGGACGAATGGCTACACCTTC.

The sample holds one count of this clonotype. This chain uses TRBV9 with TRBJ1-3; D possibly corresponds to TRBD1 (6 bases). The V gene's germline CDR1 is SGDLS and CDR2 YYNGEE. The CDR3 length is 17 residues. Trimming stripped 3 bases from V and 0 bases from J, with 16 bases between. The CDR3 coding sequence is TGTGCCAGCAGCGCGATGGACAGCCGGAGCTCTGGAAACACCATATATTTT. Protein sequence: CASSAMDSRSSGNTIYF.

This clonotype was observed a handful of times. J is TRBJ1-1 and V is TRBV9; tentative D call: TRBD1 (5 bases). V was pared by 7 bases and J by 1 base, with 14 bases between. Germline CDR1 SGDLS, CDR2 YYNGEE. This CDR3 contains 14 residues. The CDR3 DNA follows: TGTGCCAGCGGTCTCGGGGGACGGAACACTGAAGCTTTCTTT. Residues: CASGLGGRNTEAFF.

At least ten counts were recorded for this clonotype. This rearrangement joins TRBV18 to TRBJ2-7, with TRBD2 as a possible D gene (5 bases). This CDR3 is built from 13 residues. The germline V gene has CDR1 KGHSH and CDR2 LQKENI. V lost 8 bases and J lost 1, with 12 bases in between. The CDR3 sequence is CASSPPGSYEQYF. CDR3 DNA: TGTGCCAGCAGCCCCCCGGGATCCTACGAGCAGTACTTC.

The genes are TRBV19 and TRBJ2-1; D perhaps matches TRBD1 (5 bases). V was shortened by 10 bases and J by 7 bases, with 11 bases between the two germline ends. This CDR3 comprises 11 residues. Germline V gene lookup returns CDR1 LNHDA and CDR2 SQIVND (reference sequence). The CDR3 DNA follows: TGTGCCACCTTATCAGGGAATGAGCAGTTCTTC. As protein: CATLSGNEQFF.

This CDR3 reads CASSLNRVDTIYF. CDR3 nucleotides: TGTGCCAGCAGCTTAAATCGAGTCGACACCATATATTTT. V and J are TRBV7-2 and TRBJ1-3; D is uncertain. The CDR3 contains 13 residues. Germline V CDR1 and CDR2: SGHTA, FQGNSA. The V and J ends lost 2 bases and 8 bases respectively, with 10 bases between them.

The CDR3 DNA follows: TGCACTATTATAGAGGCCGACTATGGCTACACCTTC. Residues: CTIIEADYGYTF. The V gene is TRBV29-1, the J gene TRBJ1-2; D is unresolved. Germline V lookup: CDR1 SQVTM, CDR2 ANQGSEA. The CDR3 consists of 12 residues. Supplemented by reference TRBV29-1 and TRBJ1-2, the full variable domain reads SAVISQKPSRDICQRGTSLTIQCQVDSQVTMMFWYRQQPGQSLTLIATANQGSEATYESGFVIDKFPISRPNLTFSTLTVSNMSPEDSSIYLCTIIEADYGYTFGSGTRLTVV.

This clonotype was picked up a small number of times. The chain carries TRBV14 and TRBJ2-5; the D is unclear. There are 14 residues in the CDR3. The V end lost 4 bases, the J end lost 4 bases, and 13 bases lay between the germline ends. CDR1 and CDR2 from the germline V gene are SGHDN and FVKESK. The CDR3 nucleotides are TGTGCCAGCAGCCGCCAAGATATTGGAGAGACCCAGTACTTC. This gives the protein CASSRQDIGETQYF.

This clonotype was counted ten times or more. V usage is TRBV7-2 and J usage is TRBJ1-2, with TRBD1 as a possible D gene (5 bases). This CDR3 is 14 amino acids long. The V end was cut by 8 bases, the J end by 5 bases, with 18 bases between. Looked up from germline, CDR1 is SGHTA and CDR2 is FQGNSA. CDR3 loop: CASGGGWQLYGYTF. The CDR3 bases are TGTGCCAGCGGGGGGGGGTGGCAGCTATATGGCTACACCTTC.

The chain is built from TRBV2 and TRBJ2-1; 7 bases are shared with TRBD2. V was clipped by 7 bases and J by 9 bases; unmatched bases: 6. There are 12 residues in the CDR3. Germline CDR1 is SNHLY and CDR2 is FYNNEI. DNA for the CDR3: TGTGCCAGCATTTTCTCTAGCGGTGAGCAGTTCTTC. It is translated as CASIFSSGEQFF.

This clonotype has only a few counts. This rearrangement joins TRBV29-1 to TRBJ1-2, with a tentative D call TRBD1 (5 bases). Germline V gives CDR1 SQVTM, CDR2 ANQGSEA. The CDR3 covers 13 residues. V dropped 7 bases and J dropped 5 bases, with 17 bases sitting between them. In DNA form, the CDR3 reads TGCAGCGCTCATAGACAGCTTGAATATGGCTACACCTTC. Translation gives CSAHRQLEYGYTF.

The V call is TRBV2, the J call TRBJ2-1; 9 bases fit TRBD2. With 6 bases clipped from V and 12 bases from J, the junction kept 9 bases outside the gene matches. CDR1 and CDR2 from the germline V gene are SNHLY and FYNNEI. This CDR3 has 13 amino acids. CDR3 sequence: CASRDTRGGAQFF. The CDR3 DNA is TGTGCCAGCAGGGATACCCGCGGGGGGGCGCAGTTCTTC.